The 12 T cell receptor beta chains listed next were all sequenced from one sample in a study of yellow fever vaccine responses in identical twins. From the RT-PCR reads, TCRdb called clonotypes with MiXCR, one entry per CDR3 protein. The sample holds approximately 33,000 distinct CDR3 sequences; about three fifths are singletons and the top ten take around 5%. Sequencing used T cells from blood (PBMCs), unsorted or a sorted subset (not recorded which), obtained before or after yellow fever vaccination (not recorded which). The receptor source for this set is a woman aged 18-29 years who received the yellow fever vaccine.

This sequence joins TRBV5-1 and TRBJ2-6; D not resolved. V was pared by 7 bases and J by 0 bases, with 8 bases between. The CDR3 sequence is 14 residues long. Germline lookup yields CDR1 SGHRS and CDR2 YFSETQ. The CDR3 sequence is CASGNYSGANVLTF. The CDR3 nucleotides are TGCGCCAGCGGCAACTACTCTGGGGCCAACGTCCTGACTTTC.

The gene calls are TRBV15 and TRBJ1-2, with D perhaps matching TRBD1 (5 bases). In germline, CDR1 is LNHNV, CDR2 YYDKDF (reference sequence). The CDR3 covers 15 residues. Between the trimmed V and J ends, which lost 0 bases and 5 bases, there was a span of 13 bases. For the CDR3, the DNA is TGTGCCACCAGCAGAGAGCCCCTTGGGGGGTATGGCTACACCTTC. It is translated as CATSREPLGGYGYTF.

The chain is built from TRBV2 and TRBJ2-7; D is uncertain. Germline V gene lookup returns CDR1 SNHLY and CDR2 FYNNEI. This CDR3 is 12 amino acids long. The germline V and J ends were trimmed by 6 bases and 3 bases, with 9 bases remaining between them. CDR3: CASRRDNYEQYF. DNA of the CDR3: TGTGCCAGCAGAAGAGACAACTACGAGCAGTACTTC. Filled out from reference TRBV2 and TRBJ2-7, the complete variable domain reads EPEVTQTPSHQVTQMGQEVILRCVPISNHLYFYWYRQILGQKVEFLVSFYNNEISEKSEIFDDQFSVERPDGSNFTLKIRSTKLEDSAMYFCASRRDNYEQYFGPGTRLTVT.

V usage is TRBV12-3 or TRBV12-4 and J usage is TRBJ2-3; maybe TRBD2 (6 bases). There are 14 residues in the CDR3. V lost 8 bases, J lost 1 base, and 13 bases lay in between. This CDR3 is CASSSLARTDTQYF. CDR3 nucleotides: TGTGCCAGCTCCTCCCTAGCGCGCACAGATACGCAGTATTTT.

This clonotype was seen a handful of times. The chain employs TRBV4-2 and TRBJ1-2, with D possibly matching TRBD1 (5 bases). V was clipped by 4 bases and J by 2 bases, with 17 bases between them. The CDR3 spans 16 residues. From germline, CDR1 is LGHNA and CDR2 YNFKEQ. As DNA, the CDR3 is TGTGCCAGCAGCCGGTCCGGGGCAGGATGGAACTATGGCTACACCTTC. Encoded protein: CASSRSGAGWNYGYTF.

The chain combines TRBV28 with TRBJ1-6; weak D call: TRBD1 (6 bases). Germline-derived CDR1 and CDR2 are MDHEN and SYDVKM. This CDR3 has 17 residues. Trimming shortened V by 5 bases and J by 5 bases, and 19 bases separated the two germline ends. CDR3 protein: CASSPQLGGRNNSPLHF. The CDR3 DNA is TGTGCCAGCAGTCCCCAGTTAGGGGGACGTAATAATTCACCCCTCCACTTT.

The genes are TRBV20-1 and TRBJ1-6; no clear D. The length of the CDR3 is 13 residues. V lost 6 bases, J lost 8 bases, and 14 bases lay in between. The germline gives CDR1 DFQATT, CDR2 SNEGSKA (reference sequence). CDR3 sequence (DNA): TGCAGTGCCCGCGGCAGATGGGATTCACCCCTCCACTTT. Its protein is CSARGRWDSPLHF.

The chain links TRBV27 to TRBJ2-1, with 9 positions matching TRBD1. Germline V lookup: CDR1 MNHEY, CDR2 SMNVEV (reference sequence). This CDR3 is built from 14 residues. V shed 6 bases, J shed 8 bases, and the junction held 8 bases outside the gene matches. The CDR3 DNA reads as TGTGCCAGCAGCAGGGGACAGGGTGTATATGAGCAGTTCTTC. It translates to CASSRGQGVYEQFF.

The gene calls are TRBV29-1 and TRBJ2-6; perhaps TRBD1 as D (5 bases). In germline, CDR1 is SQVTM, CDR2 ANQGSEA. CDR3 size: 12 residues. V lost 5 bases, J lost 3 bases, and 5 bases lay in between. The CDR3 reads CSVQGGANVLTF. The CDR3 DNA sequence: TGCAGCGTTCAGGGTGGGGCCAACGTCCTGACTTTC. Full variable domain (missing parts from reference TRBV29-1 and TRBJ2-6): SAVISQKPSRDICQRGTSLTIQCQVDSQVTMMFWYRQQPGQSLTLIATANQGSEATYESGFVIDKFPISRPNLTFSTLTVSNMSPEDSSIYLCSVQGGANVLTFGAGSRLTVL.

The chain recombines TRBV3-1 with TRBJ2-1, with TRBD2 matching over 14 bases. This CDR3 is built from 15 residues. The germline V gene encodes CDR1 LGHDT and CDR2 YNNKEL (reference sequence). The V gene end was trimmed by 5 bases and the J gene end by 7 bases; junction bases not matched to a gene: 4. In DNA, the CDR3 is TGTGCCAGCAGCATGACTAGCGGGGGGGCGAATGAGCAGTTCTTC. Its protein product is CASSMTSGGANEQFF.

This chain links TRBV11-3 with TRBJ1-2; 7 bases agree with TRBD1. V trimming: 1 base; J trimming: 4 bases; junction bases outside the gene matches: 12. This CDR3 has 17 residues. Germline V gene data show CDR1 as SGHNT and CDR2 as YENEEA. The CDR3 spells CASSLGSRTGRFYGYTF. The CDR3 coding sequence is TGTGCCAGCAGCTTAGGTTCTCGGACAGGCCGCTTCTATGGCTACACCTTC.

This clonotype was observed a few times. This chain joins TRBV20-1 and TRBJ2-1; tentative D call: TRBD2 (5 bases). With 7 bases removed from V and 7 bases from J, the gap between germline ends came to 8 bases. The CDR3 totals 10 residues. Per germline, CDR1 DFQATT and CDR2 SNEGSKA (reference sequence). The CDR3 DNA reads as TGCAGTGTTAGGGAGAATGAGCAGTTCTTC. Translated, it gives CSVRENEQFF.